This TCR beta chain was sequenced during a study of blood T cell repertoires in COVID-19 (dated by TCRdb to the early 2020s). Looking at the study overall: Collaborator samples came from the United States, Italy and Spain and covered acute and convalescent phases of COVID-19. The prospective study material was composed of cDNA or gDNA derived from T cells, B-cell-depleted T cells, or PBMCs. The dataset comprised deeply sampled blood TCRbeta repertoires from subjects exposed to, actively infected with, or recovered from COVID-19. A freely available public database, intended as a resource for researchers studying the immune response to SARS-CoV-2, is where the repertoires were released. Samples came from the ongoing ImmuneRACE study (first 160 participants) plus 1,254 subjects from 6 global collaborators. The sample metadata nearly always contained a de-identified subject ID, COVID-19 status, age in years and sex. Where available, HLA class I and class II types were obtained from metadata supplied by the sample provider rather than from assay-based typing. What the work shows at the level of the full study, not this receptor alone: How much clinical and demographic metadata was included differed by source and by participant, and the metadata was provided uncurated.

TCRbeta CDR3 regions were amplified from genomic DNA using the immunoSEQ Assay, a bias-controlled multiplex PCR. As for how the authors treated the data: The number of nucleated cells in each sample was estimated from the amplification of reference gene primers within the assay. To quantify the absolute abundance of each unique TCRbeta CDR3 rearrangement, sequence reads were collapsed and filtered. For each sample, productive Simpson clonality was calculated as the square root of Simpson's diversity index across productive rearrangements. TCRdb provides this immuneACCESS table in a form limited to in-frame rearrangements. Some clones are lacking; in checked studies, under half of them reflect an unresolved V gene, and why the rest are absent is not known. The DNA was the basis for D and trimming; V, J and clone size are from that table. Here the sample has approximately 170,000 clones; 90% occur a single time. Of the sample, about 18% is held by the ten largest clones.

Germline trimming amounts to 0 bases on V and 6 bases on J, with 3 as the count of junction bases outside the gene matches. The germline V gene provides CDR1 SGHTS and CDR2 YDEGEE. Inclusive of the bounding cysteine and phenylalanine, the CDR3 is 14 residues long. The DNA shown is the 42-base CDR3, in frame from base 1. This clone was observed a few times. The specificity of this receptor is unknown. No much larger clone is present one base from it, and per-base qualities are unavailable. Whole blood was collected in K2EDTA tubes by collaborating institutions according to the institutions' own protocols. For TCRbeta analysis, collaborators shipped samples in one of three forms: frozen whole blood, isolated PBMCs, or DNA extracted from either of those sample types.

What was sequenced was peripheral blood. This clonotype was obtained from a man aged 60-69 years with active or convalescent COVID-19. The rearrangement joined TRBV5-8 to TRBJ1-2; the central 9 bases match TRBD1. This receptor carries the CDR3 CASSLGGQGHGYTF. The nucleotide sequence is TGTGCCAGCAGCTTGGGAGGACAGGGGCATGGCTACACCTTC. The full variable domain, with segments outside the CDR3 supplied by the reference TRBV5-8 and TRBJ1-2 proteins, appears as EAGVTQSPTHLIKTRGQQATLRCSPISGHTSVYWYQQALGLGLQFLLWYDEGEERNRGNFPPRFSGRQFPNYSSELNVNALELEDSALYLCASSLGGQGHGYTFGSGTRLTVV.